This note documents a single TCR beta chain sequence. The sample comes from a study of blood T cell repertoires in COVID-19. Seattle patients were enrolled during active infection and followed longitudinally. Authors' data handling: Scientists estimated how many nucleated cells there were by amplifying reference gene primers. The repertoire was sequenced with immunoSEQ multiplex PCR; TCRdb's copy has only in-frame clones and lacks some. D and trimming were read from the DNA, whereas the V and J calls and clone size are those reported in that table. Of 140,000 to 150,000 clones detected, 70% to 90% appear once; the ten largest clones hold around 8%. Trimming took off 1 base at V and 4 bases at J, with 10 bases between the two ends. This CDR3 has 15 amino acids. CDR1 is SGHTA, CDR2 FQGNSA, per germline.

The source of this sequence is a woman aged 60 to 75 with COVID-19, enrolled during active disease. The chain carries TRBV7-2 and TRBJ1-4, with D tentatively TRBD1 (5 bases). Sequenced input: peripheral blood. The CDR3 loop reads CASSLVTGINEKLFF. CDR3 coding DNA: TGTGCCAGCAGCTTAGTCACAGGAATTAATGAAAAACTGTTTTTT.